These T cell receptor beta chains were read from a single sample in a study of cytomegalovirus exposure and HLA in healthy donors. TCRdb keeps only in-frame clones here, not all; method: immunoSEQ multiplex PCR. The sample contains 150,000 to 200,000 clones, about 87% of which appear only once. The sample taken for sequencing was PBMCs. These receptors originate from a woman aged 18-29 years in good health and CMV-seronegative. CDR3s include the opening cysteine and the closing phenylalanine or tryptophan. The D gene is left open where the match is weak. Size values are once, few and many counts, or a class for expanded clones, and some rows have none.

j_call clone_size d_call v_call cdr3_length cdr3_nt cdr3_aa
TRBJ2-3 once TRBD1 TRBV2 13 TGTGCCACGACAGGGGGTAGCACAGATACGCAGTATTTT CATTGGSTDTQYF
TRBJ2-7 - - TRBV4-1 15 TGCGCCAGCAGCCAATTTGATGGGGGAGGATACGAGCAGTACTTC CASSQFDGGGYEQYF
TRBJ2-7 few - TRBV29-1 11 TGCAGCGTGTGGGCAGCCTACGAGCAGTACTTC CSVWAAYEQYF
TRBJ1-2 - - TRBV5-1 15 TGCGCCAGCAGCCCCGGACGGGAACAAAGGACGGGCTACACCTTC CASSPGREQRTGYTF
TRBJ2-1 - TRBD2 TRBV15 18 TGTGCCACCAGCAGAGATGGACCGCGGGGGGGCTCCTACAATGAGCAGTTCTTC CATSRDGPRGGSYNEQFF
TRBJ1-4 - TRBD1 TRBV29-1 14 TGCAGCGTTAAACCGGGACAGGACAATGAAAAACTGTTTTTT CSVKPGQDNEKLFF
TRBJ2-3 - - TRBV6-5 14 TGTGCCAGCAGCCGCTTACTGGGGCCAGATACGCAGTATTTT CASSRLLGPDTQYF
TRBJ2-2 - TRBD2 TRBV19 15 TGTGCCAGTAGTATGCGGGGGGTTAACACCGGGGAGCTGTTTTTT CASSMRGVNTGELFF
TRBJ1-2 - - TRBV6-5 16 TGTGCCAGCAGTTACTCCCCCGACGGGGGAAACTATGGCTACACCTTC CASSYSPDGGNYGYTF
TRBJ1-1 few - TRBV6-5 16 TGTGCCAGCAGTTACTCGAAGGCAGGCATGAACACTGAAGCTTTCTTT CASSYSKAGMNTEAFF
TRBJ2-1 - - TRBV4-1 15 TGCGCCAGCAGCCAAGAGAGGTACCCTTACAATGAGCAGTTCTTC CASSQERYPYNEQFF
TRBJ2-1 - TRBD2 TRBV18 13 TGTGCCAGCTCACGCCGGGAGGACAATGAGCAGTTCTTC CASSRREDNEQFF
TRBJ1-5 - TRBD1 TRBV19 15 TGTGCCAGTACCCCCGGGACAGGGACCAATCAGCCCCAGCATTTT CASTPGTGTNQPQHF
TRBJ1-2 - - TRBV25-1 14 TGTGCCAGCAGTGAATTGCCCCGATCGGAGGGCTACACCTTC CASSELPRSEGYTF
TRBJ1-1 - - TRBV6-5 14 TGTGCCAGCAGTTACACAGGGAGGAACACTGAAGCTTTCTTT CASSYTGRNTEAFF
TRBJ1-2 - - TRBV7-8 17 TGTGCCAGCAGCTTAGCGGAGACAGGCACCGGCTTCTATGGCTACACCTTC CASSLAETGTGFYGYTF
TRBJ2-2 - TRBD1 TRBV9 16 TGTGCCAGCAGCGTAGACAGGGGAATATACACCGGGGAGCTGTTTTTT CASSVDRGIYTGELFF
TRBJ2-1 - TRBD2 TRBV5-4 20 TGTGCCAGCAGCCAGGAAGTTAGGGTAACTAGCGGGAGCATACGGAATGAGCAGTTCTTC CASSQEVRVTSGSIRNEQFF
TRBJ1-1 - TRBD1 TRBV29-1 11 TGCAGCGTTGAGGGACAGGCTGAAGCTTTCTTT CSVEGQAEAFF
TRBJ1-3 - - TRBV10-2 13 TGCGCCAGCAGTGAACAGGTTGGAAACACCATATATTTT CASSEQVGNTIYF
TRBJ2-5 - - TRBV4-3 14 TGCGCCAGCAGCCAAGAACCCAGCCAAGAGACCCAGTACTTC CASSQEPSQETQYF
TRBJ2-7 few TRBD1 TRBV4-1 14 TGCGCCAGCAGCCAAGGGGACAGGGCCTACGAGCAGTACTTC CASSQGDRAYEQYF
TRBJ2-5 - TRBD2 TRBV5-1 17 TGCGCCAGCAGCTTGGCGGTAGCGGGGGGGCGAGTGGAGACCCAGTACTTC CASSLAVAGGRVETQYF
TRBJ1-2 - - TRBV5-1 13 TGCGCCAGCAGCTTGTGGGGACAAAATGGCTACACCTTC CASSLWGQNGYTF
TRBJ2-5 - TRBD1 TRBV18 15 TGTGCCAGCTCACGAGGGACAGGGGGACAAGAGACCCAGTACTTC CASSRGTGGQETQYF
TRBJ1-2 - - TRBV28 13 TGTGCCAGCAGCCCGGGACTCAACTATGGCTACACCTTC CASSPGLNYGYTF
TRBJ2-2 - - TRBV5-1 13 TGCGCCAGCAGCTTAGGAGCCGTCGGGGAGCTGTTTTTT CASSLGAVGELFF
TRBJ2-7 - TRBD2 TRBV29-1 12 TGCAGCGTTAGGACTAGCGGGAACGAGCAGTACTTC CSVRTSGNEQYF
TRBJ1-2 - - TRBV7-9 11 TGTGCCAGCAGGGACTTTGATGGCTACACCTTC CASRDFDGYTF
TRBJ2-7 - TRBD2 TRBV27 15 TGTGCCAGCCGGGTACGGGGAGGGGTGGAGTACGAGCAGTACTTC CASRVRGGVEYEQYF
TRBJ2-7 - TRBD1 TRBV7-8 14 TGTGCCAGCAGCGCGACAGGGTTAGGGTACGAGCAGTACTTC CASSATGLGYEQYF
TRBJ1-5 - TRBD1 TRBV2 15 TGTGCCAGCAGTGAAGAGCAGGGGGGCAATCAGCCCCAGCATTTT CASSEEQGGNQPQHF
TRBJ2-2 - - TRBV19 15 TGTGCCAGTAGTATTGCGGGGTGGAGCACCGGGGAGCTGTTTTTT CASSIAGWSTGELFF
TRBJ1-6 - - TRBV6-5 14 TGTGCCAGCACCGACACGACCTATAATTCACCCCTCCACTTT CASTDTTYNSPLHF
TRBJ2-7 few TRBD1 TRBV27 13 TGTGCCAGCAGTTGGGACAGGGTAGGCGAGCAGTACTTC CASSWDRVGEQYF
TRBJ2-7 - - TRBV7-2 14 TGTGCCAGCAGCTTAGCCCAGGGGTATTACGAGCAGTACTTC CASSLAQGYYEQYF
TRBJ1-3 - TRBD1 TRBV15 17 TGTGCCACCAGCCCGCTACTTGGGACAGGGGCTGGAAACACCATATATTTT CATSPLLGTGAGNTIYF
TRBJ2-7 - - TRBV11-3 14 TGTGCCAGCAGCCACAGGGACGCCTCCTACGAGCAGTACTTC CASSHRDASYEQYF
TRBJ1-1 - - TRBV6-1 14 TGTGCCAGCAGTGAAATAGAGGGGAACACTGAAGCTTTCTTT CASSEIEGNTEAFF
TRBJ2-2 - TRBD1 TRBV30 12 TGTGCCTGGTGCGACAGGGCCGGGGAGCTGTTTTTT CAWCDRAGELFF
TRBJ2-1 - TRBD2 TRBV5-6 16 TGTGCCAGCAGCCAGTGGGGACTAGCTGCCTACAATGAGCAGTTCTTC CASSQWGLAAYNEQFF
TRBJ2-3 - - TRBV6-8 15 TGTGCCAGCAGTCCGAGGGTAAAGGGCACAGATACGCAGTATTTT CASSPRVKGTDTQYF
TRBJ2-7 few - TRBV6-5 12 TGTGCCAGCAGTACCACAGCCTACGAGCAGTACTTC CASSTTAYEQYF
TRBJ1-6 - TRBD1 TRBV6-5 14 TGTGCCAGCAGCCGGGACAGGGGTAATTCACCCCTCCACTTT CASSRDRGNSPLHF
TRBJ1-5 - - TRBV7-2 16 TGTGCCAGCAGCTCGGGGGTCGGGTATAGCAATCAGCCCCAGCATTTT CASSSGVGYSNQPQHF
TRBJ2-7 - - TRBV7-8 13 TGTGCCAGCAGCTTAGCGGGAGTCTACGAGCAGTACTTC CASSLAGVYEQYF
TRBJ1-1 - - TRBV5-1 14 TGCGCCAGCAGCCTAGCTATGGGGGGGACTGAAGCTTTCTTT CASSLAMGGTEAFF
TRBJ1-1 - - TRBV7-2 16 TGTGCCAGCAGCTTACAGGGCTCAGCTCTGAACACTGAAGCTTTCTTT CASSLQGSALNTEAFF
TRBJ2-1 once TRBD2 TRBV7-2 15 TGTGCCAGCAGCCTCTCTAGCGGCACGGACAATGAGCAGTTCTTC CASSLSSGTDNEQFF
TRBJ1-2 - - TRBV28 13 TGTGCCAGCAGTAGGGGGAGCTACTATGGCTACACCTTC CASSRGSYYGYTF
TRBJ2-5 - TRBD2 TRBV9 16 TGTGCCAGCAGCGTAAATGGAGGGACTACACAAGAGACCCAGTACTTC CASSVNGGTTQETQYF
TRBJ2-1 - TRBD2 TRBV5-8 17 TGTGCCAGCAGCTGGGGGCAGACTAGCGGGAGCTACAATGAGCAGTTCTTC CASSWGQTSGSYNEQFF